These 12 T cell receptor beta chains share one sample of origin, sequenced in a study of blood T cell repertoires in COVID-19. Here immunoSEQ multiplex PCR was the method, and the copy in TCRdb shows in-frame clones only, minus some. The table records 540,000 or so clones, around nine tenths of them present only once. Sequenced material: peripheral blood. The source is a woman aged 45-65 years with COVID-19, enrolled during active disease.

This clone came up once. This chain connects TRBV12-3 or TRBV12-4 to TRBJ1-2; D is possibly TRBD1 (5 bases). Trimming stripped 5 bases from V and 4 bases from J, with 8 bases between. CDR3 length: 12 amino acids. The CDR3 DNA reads TGTGCCAGCAGTGACAGATCCTATGGCTACACCTTC. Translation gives CASSDRSYGYTF.

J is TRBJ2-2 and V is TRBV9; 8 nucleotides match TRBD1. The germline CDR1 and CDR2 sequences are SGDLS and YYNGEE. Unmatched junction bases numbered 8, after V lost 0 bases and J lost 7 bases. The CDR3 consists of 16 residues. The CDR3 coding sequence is TGTGCCAGCAGCGTAGATGCAGGGGGCAATAACGGGGAGCTGTTTTTT. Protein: CASSVDAGGNNGELFF.

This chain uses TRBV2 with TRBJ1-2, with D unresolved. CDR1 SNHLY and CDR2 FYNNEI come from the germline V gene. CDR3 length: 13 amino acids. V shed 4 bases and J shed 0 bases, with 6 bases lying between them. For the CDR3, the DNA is TGTGCCAGCAGTGGCGACACTAACTATGGCTACACCTTC. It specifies CASSGDTNYGYTF.

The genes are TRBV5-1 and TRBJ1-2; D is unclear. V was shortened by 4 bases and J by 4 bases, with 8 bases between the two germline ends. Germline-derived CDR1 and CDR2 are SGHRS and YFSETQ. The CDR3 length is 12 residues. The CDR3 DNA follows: TGCGCCAGCAGCCCAGGTTCCTATGGCTACACCTTC. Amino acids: CASSPGSYGYTF.

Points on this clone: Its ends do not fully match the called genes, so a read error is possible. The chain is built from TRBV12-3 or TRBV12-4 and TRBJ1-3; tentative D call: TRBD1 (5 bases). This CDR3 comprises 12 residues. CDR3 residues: CASSLAGAGPNF. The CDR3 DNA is TGTGCCAGCAGTTTAGCAGGGGCGGGACCTAATTTT.

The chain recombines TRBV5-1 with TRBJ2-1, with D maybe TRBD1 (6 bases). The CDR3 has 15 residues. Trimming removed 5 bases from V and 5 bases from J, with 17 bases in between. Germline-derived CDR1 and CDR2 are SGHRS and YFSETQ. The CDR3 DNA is TGCGCCAGCAGTTTAACGGGGCGGACAGACAATGAGCAGTTCTTC. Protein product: CASSLTGRTDNEQFF. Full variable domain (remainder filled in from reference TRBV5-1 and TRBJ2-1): KAGVTQTPRYLIKTRGQQVTLSCSPISGHRSVSWYQQTPGQGLQFLFEYFSETQRNKGNFPGRFSGRQFSNSRSEMNVSTLELGDSALYLCASSLTGRTDNEQFFGPGTRLTVL.

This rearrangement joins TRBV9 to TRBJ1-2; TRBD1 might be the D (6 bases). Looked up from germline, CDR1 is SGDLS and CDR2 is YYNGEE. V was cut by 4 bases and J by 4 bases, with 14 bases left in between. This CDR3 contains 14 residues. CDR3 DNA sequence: TGTGCCAGCAGCTCGAGCGGGGGGGCCTATGGCTACACCTTC. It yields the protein CASSSSGGAYGYTF.

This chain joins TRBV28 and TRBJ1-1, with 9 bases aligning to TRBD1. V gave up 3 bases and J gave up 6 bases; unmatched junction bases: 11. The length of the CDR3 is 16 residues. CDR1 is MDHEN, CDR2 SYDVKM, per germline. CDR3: CASSFSQGARTAEAFF. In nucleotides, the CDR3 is TGTGCCAGCAGTTTTTCACAGGGGGCGCGAACCGCTGAAGCTTTCTTT.

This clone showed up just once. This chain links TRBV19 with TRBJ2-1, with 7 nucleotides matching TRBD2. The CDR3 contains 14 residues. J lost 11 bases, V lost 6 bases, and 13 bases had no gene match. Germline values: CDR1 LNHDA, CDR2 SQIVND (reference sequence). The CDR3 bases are TGTGCCAGTAGCGCCCGACCTCCGGGACTACAGCAGTTCTTC. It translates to CASSARPPGLQQFF.

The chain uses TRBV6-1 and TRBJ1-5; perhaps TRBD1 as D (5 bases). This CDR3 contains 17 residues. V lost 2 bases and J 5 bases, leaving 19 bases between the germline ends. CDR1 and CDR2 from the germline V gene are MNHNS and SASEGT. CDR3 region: CASSEWEGTREDQPQHF. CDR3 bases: TGTGCCAGCAGTGAATGGGAGGGGACTAGAGAGGATCAGCCCCAGCATTTT.

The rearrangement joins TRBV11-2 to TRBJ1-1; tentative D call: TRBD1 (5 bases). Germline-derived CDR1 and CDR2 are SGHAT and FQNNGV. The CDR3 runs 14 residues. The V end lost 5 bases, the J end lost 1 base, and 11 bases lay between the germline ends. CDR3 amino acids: CASSPRAGNTEAFF. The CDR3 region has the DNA TGTGCCAGCAGCCCCAGGGCAGGGAACACTGAAGCTTTCTTT. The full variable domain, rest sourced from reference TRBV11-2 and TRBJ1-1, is EAGVAQSPRYKIIEKRQSVAFWCNPISGHATLYWYQQILGQGPKLLIQFQNNGVVDDSQLPKDRFSAERLKGVDSTLKIQPAKLEDSAVYLCASSPRAGNTEAFFGQGTRLTVV.

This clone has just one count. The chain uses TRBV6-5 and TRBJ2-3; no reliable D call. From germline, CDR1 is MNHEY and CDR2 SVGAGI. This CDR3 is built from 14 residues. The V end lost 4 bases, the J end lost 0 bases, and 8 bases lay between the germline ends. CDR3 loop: CASSLYSSTDTQYF. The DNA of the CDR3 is TGTGCCAGCAGTTTATATTCTAGCACAGATACGCAGTATTTT.